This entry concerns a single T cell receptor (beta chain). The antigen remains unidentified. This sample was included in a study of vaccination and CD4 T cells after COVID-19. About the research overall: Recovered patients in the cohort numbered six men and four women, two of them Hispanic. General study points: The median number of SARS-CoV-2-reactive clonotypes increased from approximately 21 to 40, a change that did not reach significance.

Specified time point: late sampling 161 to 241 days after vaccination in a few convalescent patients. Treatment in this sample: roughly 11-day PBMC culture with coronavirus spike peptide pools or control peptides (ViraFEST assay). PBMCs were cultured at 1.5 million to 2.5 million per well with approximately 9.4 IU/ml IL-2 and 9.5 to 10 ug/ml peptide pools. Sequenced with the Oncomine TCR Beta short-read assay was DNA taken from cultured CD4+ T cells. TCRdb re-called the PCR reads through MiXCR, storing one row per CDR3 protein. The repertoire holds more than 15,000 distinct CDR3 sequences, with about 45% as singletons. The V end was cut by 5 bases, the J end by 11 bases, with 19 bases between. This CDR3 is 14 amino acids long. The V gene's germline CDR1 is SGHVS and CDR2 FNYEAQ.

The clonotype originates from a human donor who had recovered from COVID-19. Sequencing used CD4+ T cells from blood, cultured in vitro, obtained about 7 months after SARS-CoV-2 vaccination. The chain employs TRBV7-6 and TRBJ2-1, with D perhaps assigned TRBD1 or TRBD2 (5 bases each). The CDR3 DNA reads TGTGCCAGCAGCGTACTGGGGGTCGGGAAACAGCAGTTCTTC. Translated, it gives CASSVLGVGKQQFF.